Reported below is one T cell receptor beta chain. This table comes from immunoSEQ multiplex PCR, and its TCRdb copy is limited to in-frame clones, with some not included. The sample yields about 35,000 clones, about 88% seen once. This sample was taken from a study of T cell changes during pregnancy in multiple sclerosis. From germline, CDR1 is MRHNA and CDR2 SNTAGT. This CDR3 comprises 14 residues. V was shortened by 0 bases and J by 7 bases, with 9 bases between the two germline ends. This sequence originates from a female donor in good health, enrolled as a control in a pregnancy study. The sample consisted of peripheral blood, taken in the third trimester of pregnancy. This chain uses TRBV6-4 with TRBJ2-2; D is uncertain. The CDR3 protein is CASSDSSSIGELFF. The CDR3 nucleotides read TGTGCCAGCAGTGACTCGAGTAGCATCGGGGAGCTGTTTTTT.